Listed here are 22 T cell receptor beta chains from one sample, sequenced in a study of OX40 agonist ivuxolimab in advanced cancers. Measured with immunoSEQ multiplex PCR; TCRdb has only the in-frame clones, and not every one. In the table there are some 17,000 clones, roughly nine tenths of which are singletons. This specimen consisted of CD4+ or CD8+ T cells sorted from blood, obtained in a trial of the OX40 agonist ivuxolimab. The receptor source for this set is an adult with an advanced solid tumor such as melanoma, head and neck, liver or kidney cancer.

V and J are TRBV9 and TRBJ2-2; TRBD2 might be the D (5 bases). The V and J ends lost 4 bases and 0 bases respectively, with 16 bases between them. This CDR3 comprises 17 residues. The germline V gene has CDR1 SGDLS and CDR2 YYNGEE. CDR3 amino acids: CASSPRTETTNTGELFF. In nucleotides, the CDR3 is TGTGCCAGCAGCCCAAGGACTGAAACAACGAACACCGGGGAGCTGTTTTTT. Based on the CDR3 plus reference TRBV9 and TRBJ2-2, the full variable domain is DSGVTQTPKHLITATGQRVTLRCSPRSGDLSVYWYQQSLDQGLQFLIQYYNGEERAKGNILERFSAQQFPDLHSELNLSSLELGDSALYFCASSPRTETTNTGELFFGEGSRLTVL.

This chain uses TRBV2 with TRBJ2-3; 12 bases are a match to TRBD2. Germline CDR1 SNHLY, CDR2 FYNNEI. The V gene end was trimmed by 7 bases and the J gene end by 4 bases; junction bases not matched to a gene: 6. This CDR3 comprises 15 residues. Here the CDR3 reads CASTTGLAGADTQYF. CDR3 in DNA: TGTGCCAGCACTACGGGACTAGCGGGCGCAGATACGCAGTATTTT.

The chain carries TRBV9 and TRBJ2-7; 7 nucleotides match TRBD1. V was pared by 3 bases and J by 3 bases, with 9 bases of the junction left unmatched. CDR1 is SGDLS and CDR2 is YYNGEE in the germline V gene. This CDR3 region has 15 residues. This CDR3 is CASSGQGTDFYEQYF. The CDR3, as DNA: TGTGCCAGCAGCGGACAGGGAACCGACTTCTACGAGCAGTACTTC.

The rearrangement uses TRBV4-1 and TRBJ2-1; D gene unclear. Germline-derived CDR1 and CDR2 are MGHRA and YSYEKL. V dropped 4 bases and J dropped 0 bases, with 13 bases sitting between them. CDR3 length: 16 residues. The CDR3 sequence is CASSPLASRSYNEQFF. The CDR3 DNA reads TGCGCCAGCAGCCCTCTGGCGTCCCGCTCCTACAATGAGCAGTTCTTC.

The chain joins TRBV18 to TRBJ2-2; 8 bases agree with TRBD2. CDR1 and CDR2 (germline): KGHSH, LQKENI. This CDR3 contains 15 residues. Losses at the gene ends were 6 bases for V and 7 bases for J; bases not matched to a gene: 10. The CDR3 spells CASSPIGGAGGELFF. DNA of the CDR3: TGTGCCAGCTCCCCGATCGGGGGGGCAGGCGGGGAGCTGTTTTTT. The whole variable domain, filled in from reference TRBV18 and TRBJ2-2, reads NAGVMQNPRHLVRRRGQEARLRCSPMKGHSHVYWYRQLPEEGLKFMVYLQKENIIDESGMPKERFSAEFPKEGPSILRIQQVVRGDSAAYFCASSPIGGAGGELFFGEGSRLTVL.

The genes are TRBV4-2 and TRBJ1-2; TRBD1 might be the D (5 bases). Germline CDR1 and CDR2: LGHNA and YNFKEQ. Trimming stripped 1 base from V and 0 bases from J, with 6 bases between. The CDR3 is 14 residues long. CDR3 in amino acids: CASSQGQTNYGYTF. The CDR3 DNA follows: TGTGCCAGCAGCCAAGGACAGACTAACTATGGCTACACCTTC.

The chain combines TRBV28 with TRBJ2-7; 7 nucleotides align to TRBD2. The CDR3 runs 17 residues. Per germline, CDR1 MDHEN and CDR2 SYDVKM. V shed 1 base, J shed 0 bases, and the junction held 9 bases outside the gene matches. The CDR3 loop reads CASSLYEGTKSSYEQYF. The CDR3 coding sequence is TGTGCCAGCAGTTTATACGAGGGGACTAAAAGCTCCTACGAGCAGTACTTC.

The genes are TRBV27 and TRBJ1-4; possible D gene TRBD1, 5 bases. The CDR3 has 16 residues. Germline loops: CDR1 MNHEY, CDR2 SMNVEV (reference sequence). The V end was cut by 5 bases, the J end by 8 bases, with 21 bases between. This CDR3 reads CASSPQWGGEREKLFF. As DNA, the CDR3 is TGTGCCAGCAGTCCCCAGTGGGGGGGTGAGAGGGAAAAACTGTTTTTT.

The V call is TRBV19, the J call TRBJ1-1; maybe TRBD1 (6 bases). The CDR3 extends over 14 amino acids. V gave up 3 bases and J gave up 2 bases, with 10 bases separating them. The germline gives CDR1 LNHDA, CDR2 SQIVND (reference sequence). The CDR3 DNA follows: TGTGCCAGTAGTATGGTGGGGGGCAACACTGAAGCTTTCTTT. It is translated as CASSMVGGNTEAFF.

This chain connects TRBV27 to TRBJ2-7; 7 bases map to TRBD2. After removal of 7 bases from V and 4 bases from J, the junction contained 7 bases not matched to a gene. The germline V gene has CDR1 MNHEY and CDR2 SMNVEV (reference sequence). The CDR3 is 13 residues long. CDR3 sequence (DNA): TGTGCCAGCACCCGAATCGGGGGGTACGAGCAGTACTTC. Translation gives CASTRIGGYEQYF.

This chain joins TRBV6-6 and TRBJ1-5; perhaps TRBD1 as D (5 bases). Trimming took 2 bases from V and 9 from J, leaving 14 bases between them. The length of the CDR3 is 14 residues. Germline-derived CDR1 and CDR2 are MNHNY and SVGAGI (reference sequence). In DNA, the CDR3 is TGTGCCAGCAGTTACGGGACCTCCCCTTTGCCCCAGCATTTT. Amino acids: CASSYGTSPLPQHF.

The V call is TRBV14, the J call TRBJ2-3, with 9 positions matching TRBD2. J gave up 5 bases and V 4 bases, and 7 bases lay outside the gene matches. Per the germline V gene, CDR1 is SGHDN and CDR2 is FVKESK. This CDR3 contains 15 residues. CDR3 nucleotides: TGTGCCAGCAGCCTTCTAGCGGGGACGGGAGATACGCAGTATTTT. Residues: CASSLLAGTGDTQYF.

The genes are TRBV6-1 and TRBJ2-2, with no clear D. CDR3 length: 14 amino acids. Trimming left V 5 bases short and J 4 bases short, with 11 bases between. Germline CDR1 is MNHNS and CDR2 is SASEGT. The CDR3 here is CASSTSTVTGELFF. As DNA, the CDR3 is TGTGCCAGCAGTACCTCCACAGTCACCGGGGAGCTGTTTTTT.

The V gene is TRBV27, the J gene TRBJ2-7; D unclear. There are 11 residues in the CDR3. V shed 6 bases and J shed 7 bases, with 10 bases lying between them. Germline V gives CDR1 MNHEY, CDR2 SMNVEV (reference sequence). The CDR3 spells CASSTSGEQYF. The CDR3 DNA sequence: TGTGCCAGCAGCACGTCTGGGGAGCAGTACTTC.

This clone ranks as large. The V call is TRBV7-9, the J call TRBJ1-4; 8 bases are shared with TRBD1. In germline, CDR1 is SEHNR, CDR2 FQNEAQ (reference sequence). The CDR3 covers 14 residues. The V gene end was trimmed by 4 bases and the J gene end by 2 bases; junction bases not matched to a gene: 0. As DNA, the CDR3 is TGTGCCAGCAGCTCAGGGGGCACTAATGAAAAACTGTTTTTT. Translating gives CASSSGGTNEKLFF.

The CDR3 region is CASSGGRTRIQGADNQPQHF. Written as DNA, the CDR3 is TGTGCCAGCAGTGGAGGTCGGACGCGGATACAGGGGGCAGACAATCAGCCCCAGCATTTT. The V call is TRBV2, the J call TRBJ1-5; 9 bases are a match to TRBD1. The length of the CDR3 is 20 residues. After removal of 4 bases from V and 3 bases from J, the junction contained 19 bases not matched to a gene. CDR1 is SNHLY and CDR2 is FYNNEI in the germline V gene.

V usage is TRBV30 and J usage is TRBJ1-1; a possible D gene is TRBD1 (6 bases). Trimming pared 0 bases from V and 6 bases from J, leaving 14 bases between. CDR1 is GTSNPN, CDR2 SVGIG, per germline (reference sequence). This CDR3 is built from 14 residues. This chain's CDR3 is CAWSVLGGYAEAFF. The DNA for the CDR3 is TGTGCCTGGAGTGTGTTAGGGGGTTATGCTGAAGCTTTCTTT.

The chain employs TRBV7-2 and TRBJ2-7, with D unresolved. This CDR3 is 13 amino acids long. V was pared by 2 bases and J by 1 base, with 6 bases between. From germline, CDR1 is SGHTA and CDR2 FQGNSA. The CDR3 loop reads CASSLRRSYEQYF. The DNA of the CDR3 is TGTGCCAGCAGCTTAAGAAGGTCCTACGAGCAGTACTTC.

This clone has a single count. The germline gene is not matched at one end of the junction; a read error may be the cause. CDR3 DNA: TGTGCCACCAGTAGAGGTGTAGTGGGCGCGGATGGCTACACCTTC. This gives the protein CATSRGVVGADGYTF. This rearrangement joins TRBV15 to TRBJ1-2; no clear D gene. This CDR3 has 15 residues. Germline values: CDR1 LNHNV, CDR2 YYDKDF (reference sequence).

The chain links TRBV14 to TRBJ1-1, with 8 bases lining up with TRBD1. With V trimmed by 7 bases and J by 4 bases, 8 bases remained unmatched. The germline V gene has CDR1 SGHDN and CDR2 FVKESK. The CDR3 covers 14 residues. The CDR3 spells CASIPTGAGTEAFF. CDR3 in DNA: TGTGCCAGCATACCGACAGGGGCTGGCACTGAAGCTTTCTTT.

The chain employs TRBV7-3 and TRBJ2-6; D is unresolved. This CDR3 is 13 amino acids long. CDR1 is SGHTA, CDR2 FQGTGA, per germline. With 2 bases removed from V and 4 bases from J, the gap between germline ends came to 3 bases. In nucleotides, the CDR3 is TGTGCCAGCAGCTTAGTGGGGGCCAACGTCCTGACTTTC. Amino acids: CASSLVGANVLTF.

On this clone: The junction and the germline gene differ at one end; a read error may be behind it. The chain is built from TRBV30 and TRBJ1-5; 8 bases agree with TRBD1. The CDR3 covers 16 residues. The germline V gene has CDR1 GTSNPN and CDR2 SVGIG (reference sequence). CDR3 loop: CARSVLQGALGQPQHF. CDR3 DNA: TGTGCCCGGAGTGTACTTCAGGGGGCCTTGGGACAGCCCCAGCATTTT.